The 16 T cell receptor beta chains below come from one sample, sequenced in a study of blood T cells in healthy people across ages. Combining a sample-barcoded 5' primer with a J-beta primer mix, a second PCR ran for about 7 to 12 cycles. From the 5' RACE reads, TCRdb called clonotypes with MiXCR, one entry per CDR3 protein. This table has over 600,000 distinct CDR3 sequences, about 21% appearing once. The sequenced sample consisted of blood. These receptor sequences come from a man in his 70s in good health.

The table lists this clonotype with many counts. Mismatch with germline at one junction end may stem from a read error. V is TRBV5-1 and J is TRBJ2-1; no definite D call. From germline, CDR1 is SGHRS and CDR2 YFSETQ. The CDR3 is 14 amino acids. The CDR3 region has the DNA TGTGCCAGCAGCCTAAGAGGATCCTACAATGAGCAGTTCTTC. Protein sequence: CASSLRGSYNEQFF.

This clonotype was observed once. V gene TRBV28 combines with J gene TRBJ1-1; no clear D. Germline V gene lookup returns CDR1 MDHEN and CDR2 SYDVKM. The length of the CDR3 is 15 residues. Trimming left V 4 bases short and J 5 bases short, with 17 bases between. In DNA, the CDR3 is TGTGCCAGCAGTTCCCACAGCGGACTTGGTACTGAAGCTTTCTTT. Amino acid sequence: CASSSHSGLGTEAFF.

The V and J genes are TRBV24-1 and TRBJ2-5, with 9 nucleotides matching TRBD2. CDR1 is KGHDR, CDR2 SFDVKD, per germline. The CDR3 contains 16 residues. The ends lost 4 bases at V and 3 bases at J; junction bases unmatched: 8. CDR3 DNA: TGTGCCACCAGTGACCTTCCGACTAGCGGAAAAGAGACCCAGTACTTC. It yields the protein CATSDLPTSGKETQYF.

This clonotype was counted a few times. CDR3 region: CASSLYPGTQNTEAFF. The DNA of the CDR3 is TGTGCCAGCAGCTTATACCCGGGCACCCAGAACACTGAAGCTTTCTTT. This chain joins TRBV7-2 and TRBJ1-1; D is unresolved. With 2 bases removed from V and 1 base from J, the gap between germline ends came to 14 bases. Germline-derived CDR1 and CDR2 are SGHTA and FQGNSA. The CDR3 loop spans 16 amino acids.

The chain links TRBV6-2 or TRBV6-3 to TRBJ2-1; either TRBD1 or TRBD2 may fit D (6 bases each). The last part of the DNA fits TRBJ2-7 better; the J call may be wrong. This CDR3 contains 15 residues. Germline V CDR1 and CDR2: MNHEY, SVGEGT. The CDR3 spells CASSLNGGGSYEQYF. CDR3 coding DNA: TGTGCCAGCAGTCTTAATGGAGGGGGCTCCTACGAGCAGTACTTC.

This clonotype came up a few times. The chain couples TRBV14 to TRBJ1-1; no clear D gene. The V end was cut by 6 bases, the J end by 6 bases, with 14 bases between. Germline CDR1 reads SGHDN; CDR2 reads FVKESK. The CDR3 is 13 amino acids. CDR3 nucleotide sequence: TGTGCCAGCAGTTTGACACGGATGTCTGAAGCTTTCTTT. It yields the protein CASSLTRMSEAFF.

This clonotype was found once. V gene TRBV28 combines with J gene TRBJ1-2; D is uncertain. CDR1 and CDR2 from the germline V gene are MDHEN and SYDVKM. There are 12 residues in the CDR3. Trimming left V 3 bases short and J 8 bases short, with 10 bases between. CDR3 DNA: TGTGCCAGCAGTTTTACCCTGGGAGGCTACACCTTC. Translating gives CASSFTLGGYTF.

In this sample, this clonotype turned up a few times. The rearrangement uses TRBV20-1 and TRBJ1-1; D unclear. The V gene's germline CDR1 is DFQATT and CDR2 SNEGSKA (reference sequence). Deletions cut 5 bases from V and 1 base from J, with 11 bases between. This CDR3 is built from 13 residues. The CDR3 reads CSAPPQGNTEAFF. Written as DNA, the CDR3 is TGCAGTGCTCCCCCCCAAGGGAACACTGAAGCTTTCTTT.

The V gene is TRBV5-1, the J gene TRBJ2-7, with D unclear. The germline V gene has CDR1 SGHRS and CDR2 YFSETQ. CDR3 size: 14 residues. Trimming removed 5 bases at V and 7 bases at J, with 19 bases between. The CDR3: CASSSPVAPTEQYF. The CDR3, as DNA: TGCGCCAGCAGTTCTCCAGTTGCTCCTACGGAGCAGTACTTC.

The table lists this clonotype with a few counts. The chain employs TRBV10-3 and TRBJ2-3; 10 bases fit TRBD2. With 3 bases clipped from V and 5 bases from J, the junction kept 8 bases outside the gene matches. This CDR3 comprises 16 residues. Per the germline V gene, CDR1 is ENHRY and CDR2 is SYGVKD. CDR3 nucleotides: TGTGCCATCAGTGATAGAAGCGGGAGGGTCGGAGATACGCAGTATTTT. Encoded protein: CAISDRSGRVGDTQYF.

This clonotype has only a few counts. The chain uses TRBV3-1 and TRBJ2-7; TRBD1 agrees at 8 bases. V was clipped by 5 bases and J by 3 bases; unmatched bases: 6. Germline lookup yields CDR1 LGHDT and CDR2 YNNKEL (reference sequence). This CDR3 contains 14 residues. The CDR3 here is CASSSRGTGYEQYF. In DNA form, the CDR3 reads TGTGCCAGCAGCTCCCGCGGGACAGGCTACGAGCAGTACTTC.

The chain has TRBV7-2 and TRBJ2-7; 7 nucleotides align to TRBD1. The germline CDR1 and CDR2 sequences are SGHTA and FQGNSA. This CDR3 spans 14 amino acids. The V and J ends lost 3 bases and 1 base, in that order; junction bases with no gene match: 3. CDR3 loop: CASSFMGQSYEQYF. The CDR3 DNA sequence: TGTGCCAGCAGCTTTATGGGACAGTCCTACGAGCAGTACTTC.

The gene calls are TRBV7-2 and TRBJ2-7; a weak D match, TRBD2 (5 bases). The CDR3 extends over 16 amino acids. Germline-derived CDR1 and CDR2 are SGHTA and FQGNSA. The V end was cut by 4 bases, the J end by 3 bases, with 19 bases between. CDR3 nucleotide sequence: TGTGCCAGCAGCTGGAATGGTTATCCGGGGAACTACGAGCAGTACTTC. It yields the protein CASSWNGYPGNYEQYF.

As DNA, the CDR3 is TGTGCCAGCAGTGAAGCCCCGAAGGACGAGCAGTACTTC. Its protein product is CASSEAPKDEQYF. The chain recombines TRBV6-1 with TRBJ2-7; the D is unclear. Deletions cut 0 bases from V and 5 bases from J, with 8 bases between. Germline-derived CDR1 and CDR2 are MNHNS and SASEGT. This CDR3 contains 13 residues.

This clonotype occurred a few times. The rearrangement links TRBV4-1 to TRBJ1-5; tentatively, D is TRBD1 (5 bases). Trimming left V 0 bases short and J 6 bases short, with 12 bases between. The CDR3 spans 15 residues. Germline lookup yields CDR1 MGHRA and CDR2 YSYEKL. The CDR3 DNA reads TGCGCCAGCAGCCAAGATGGTGTGGGGCGTCAGCCCCAGCATTTT. Translation: CASSQDGVGRQPQHF.

There are a few counts of this clonotype. One junction end disagrees with the germline gene, perhaps due to a read error. The chain links TRBV6-5 to TRBJ2-2, with D perhaps given as TRBD1 or TRBD2 (5 bases each). The germline V gene has CDR1 MNHEY and CDR2 SVGAGI. The CDR3 totals 14 residues. In DNA form, the CDR3 reads TGTGCCAGCAGTTACCACAGGCTCACCGGGGAGCCGTTTTTT. It codes for CASSYHRLTGEPFF.